This T cell receptor (beta chain) originates from a study of cytomegalovirus exposure and HLA in healthy donors. As to this clone: Its antigen is still unknown.

PCR amplification relied on 60 Vbeta primers (plus 13 Jbeta primers). The protocol was immunoSEQ multiplex PCR, while the TCRdb copy is restricted to in-frame clones and leaves out a portion. The sample shows about 160,000 clones, over 80% of them seen only once. V lost 5 bases and J lost 5; bases outside the gene matches: 2. CDR1 is SGHTA, CDR2 FQGTGA, per germline. The CDR3 length is 14 residues. Points from the study as a whole: Several of the most significant clusters appeared, in a later analysis, to be linked to common viral pathogens.

The V and J genes are TRBV7-3 and TRBJ2-7; 14 nucleotides line up with TRBD2. Source material: PBMCs. This sequence was found in a male donor in good health and CMV-seropositive. The CDR3 bases are TGTGCCAGCAGCAAGGGACTAGCGGGAGACGAGCAGTACTTC. It codes for CASSKGLAGDEQYF.